Each of the 18 T cell receptor beta chains below was sequenced from the same sample in a study of cytomegalovirus exposure and HLA in healthy donors. 13 Jbeta primers and 60 Vbeta primers were used for the PCR. Measured with immunoSEQ multiplex PCR; TCRdb has only the in-frame clones, and not every one. The table has some 140,000 clones, about 80% seen once. The specimen was PBMCs. These TCRs come from a middle-aged man in good health and CMV-seropositive.

The chain's CDR3 is CASSITGGWTGELFF. The CDR3 DNA reads as TGTGCCAGCAGTATTACAGGGGGTTGGACCGGGGAGCTGTTTTTT. The chain links TRBV27 to TRBJ2-2, with 8 bases fitting TRBD1. CDR3 length equals 15 residues. V shed 5 bases, J shed 5 bases, and the junction held 7 bases outside the gene matches. The germline V gene encodes CDR1 MNHEY and CDR2 SMNVEV (reference sequence).

The chain uses TRBV5-6 and TRBJ1-1; 8 bases line up with TRBD1. Germline CDR1 SGHDT, CDR2 YYEEEE. After removal of 3 bases from V and 5 bases from J, the junction contained 3 bases not matched to a gene. The CDR3 is 13 residues long. The CDR3 DNA follows: TGTGCCAGCAGCTGGACAGGGCTTACTGAAGCTTTCTTT. Translated: CASSWTGLTEAFF. Together with reference TRBV5-6 and TRBJ1-1, the CDR3 gives the full variable domain: DAGVTQSPTHLIKTRGQQVTLRCSPKSGHDTVSWYQQALGQGPQFIFQYYEEEERQRGNFPDRFSGHQFPNYSSELNVNALLLGDSALYLCASSWTGLTEAFFGQGTRLTVV.

V is TRBV4-1 and J is TRBJ2-1; perhaps TRBD2 as D (7 bases). CDR1 and CDR2 (germline): MGHRA, YSYEKL. V shed 4 bases and J shed 0 bases, with 19 bases lying between them. This CDR3 contains 18 residues. CDR3 coding DNA: TGCGCCAGCAGCCCTGGGAGGGGGGGTCTCAGCTCCTACAATGAGCAGTTCTTC. Translating it yields CASSPGRGGLSSYNEQFF.

The chain recombines TRBV5-1 with TRBJ2-7; TRBD2 aligns across 15 bases. CDR3 length: 17 amino acids. CDR1 and CDR2 (germline): SGHRS, YFSETQ. J was trimmed by 4 bases and V by 4 bases; bases with no gene match: 9. This CDR3 reads CASSTFTGLAGGYEQYF. CDR3 sequence (DNA): TGCGCCAGCAGCACATTTACGGGACTAGCGGGAGGTTACGAGCAGTACTTC.

V gene TRBV4-1 combines with J gene TRBJ1-1, with D possibly being TRBD1 (6 bases). The germline gives CDR1 MGHRA, CDR2 YSYEKL. V was trimmed by 2 bases and J by 6 bases, leaving 22 bases between them. The CDR3 runs 17 residues. CDR3 amino acids: CASSQKAVTTGSAEAFF. CDR3 nucleotide sequence: TGCGCCAGCAGCCAAAAAGCGGTTACTACAGGGTCCGCTGAAGCTTTCTTT.

The V and J genes are TRBV7-8 and TRBJ2-5; no firm D call. Trimming shortened V by 3 bases and J by 4 bases, and 6 bases separated the two germline ends. Germline V gives CDR1 SGHVS, CDR2 FQNEAQ. This CDR3 spans 12 amino acids. The CDR3, as DNA: TGTGCCAGCAGCTTGAGTCGAGAGACCCAGTACTTC. Translating gives CASSLSRETQYF.

The chain combines TRBV27 with TRBJ1-2; TRBD1 aligns across 7 bases. CDR1 is MNHEY, CDR2 SMNVEV, per germline (reference sequence). This CDR3 has 14 amino acids. Losses at the gene ends were 6 bases for V and 5 bases for J; bases not matched to a gene: 9. CDR3 sequence: CASSLNRGTYGYTF. The DNA of the CDR3 is TGTGCCAGCAGCTTAAACAGGGGAACGTATGGCTACACCTTC.

The rearrangement links TRBV9 to TRBJ1-4; D possibly corresponds to TRBD1 (6 bases). The CDR3 runs to 16 residues. The germline V gene encodes CDR1 SGDLS and CDR2 YYNGEE. Between the trimmed V and J ends, which lost 4 bases and 0 bases, there was a span of 13 bases. The CDR3 spells CASSIQGVATNEKLFF. The CDR3 DNA sequence: TGTGCCAGCAGCATACAGGGAGTTGCAACTAATGAAAAACTGTTTTTT.

The V call is TRBV4-2, the J call TRBJ2-3, with D possibly TRBD2 on 5 matching bases. CDR3 length: 14 amino acids. Germline V gene lookup returns CDR1 LGHNA and CDR2 YNFKEQ. The V gene lost 0 bases and the J gene lost 9 bases, with 13 bases spanning the gap. The CDR3 bases are TGTGCCAGCAGCCAAGACCGGGGAGACGTCACGCAGTATTTT. This codes for CASSQDRGDVTQYF.

V gene TRBV11-2 combines with J gene TRBJ2-7; possible D gene TRBD2, 6 bases. V gave up 5 bases and J gave up 4 bases, with 21 bases separating them. The CDR3 is made up of 16 amino acids. CDR1 is SGHAT, CDR2 FQNNGV, per germline. The CDR3 DNA reads TGTGCCAGCAGCGTTTCTAGCGCCCAACTTAGATACGAGCAGTACTTC. Protein product: CASSVSSAQLRYEQYF.

V gene TRBV5-1 combines with J gene TRBJ2-7; TRBD1 matches at 8 bases. CDR1 and CDR2 from the germline V gene are SGHRS and YFSETQ. With 4 bases clipped from V and 7 bases from J, the junction kept 10 bases outside the gene matches. The CDR3 runs 14 residues. The CDR3 coding sequence is TGCGCCAGCAGCGTTCTTCAGGGGGCAGGGGAGCAGTACTTC. Amino acid sequence: CASSVLQGAGEQYF.

V and J are TRBV9 and TRBJ2-1, with 7 bases aligning to TRBD2. J was trimmed by 4 bases and V by 1 base; bases with no gene match: 8. Germline V CDR1 and CDR2: SGDLS, YYNGEE. The CDR3 runs 16 residues. The CDR3 DNA sequence: TGTGCCAGCAGCGTATTGCAAAGCGGGGATTACAATGAGCAGTTCTTC. Protein: CASSVLQSGDYNEQFF.

This sequence joins TRBV30 and TRBJ1-2, with TRBD1 matching over 9 bases. The CDR3 spans 12 residues. With 4 bases clipped from V and 8 bases from J, the junction kept 5 bases outside the gene matches. CDR1 is GTSNPN and CDR2 is SVGIG in the germline V gene (reference sequence). CDR3 loop: CAWTRTGDGYTF. For the CDR3, the DNA is TGTGCCTGGACTAGGACAGGGGACGGCTACACCTTC.

This clone was observed a handful of times. The J gene is TRBJ1-1, the V gene TRBV27; D ambiguous. Trimming removed 7 bases at V and 4 bases at J, with 22 bases between. This CDR3 is built from 16 residues. Germline V gene lookup returns CDR1 MNHEY and CDR2 SMNVEV (reference sequence). CDR3 bases: TGTGCCAGCACCGCAATCGGAGGGCGAGTTAGCACTGAAGCTTTCTTT. It yields the protein CASTAIGGRVSTEAFF.

This chain links TRBV11-2 with TRBJ1-3; no clear D gene. The CDR3 is 15 amino acids. V shed 6 bases and J shed 0 bases, with 12 bases lying between them. The germline CDR1 and CDR2 sequences are SGHAT and FQNNGV. The CDR3 region has the DNA TGTGCCAGCAGTCGCGGCGGTTTCTCTGGAAACACCATATATTTT. Its protein product is CASSRGGFSGNTIYF. Full variable domain (missing parts from reference TRBV11-2 and TRBJ1-3): EAGVAQSPRYKIIEKRQSVAFWCNPISGHATLYWYQQILGQGPKLLIQFQNNGVVDDSQLPKDRFSAERLKGVDSTLKIQPAKLEDSAVYLCASSRGGFSGNTIYFGEGSWLTVV.

The chain links TRBV19 to TRBJ1-3, with TRBD1 as a possible D gene (5 bases). Germline CDR1 is LNHDA and CDR2 is SQIVND (reference sequence). Trimming shortened V by 6 bases and J by 0 bases, and 12 bases separated the two germline ends. There are 15 residues in the CDR3. CDR3 coding DNA: TGTGCCAGTAGGGCAGGGCTTCTCTCTGGAAACACCATATATTTT. Translated, it gives CASRAGLLSGNTIYF.

Written as DNA, the CDR3 is TGCGCCAGCAGCTTCACGGTAGCGGGAGACTGGTACTTC. Amino acid sequence: CASSFTVAGDWYF. The V and J genes are TRBV5-1 and TRBJ2-7; 9 positions match TRBD2. Germline CDR1 is SGHRS and CDR2 is YFSETQ. V shed 2 bases, J shed 12 bases, and the junction held 9 bases outside the gene matches. This CDR3 spans 13 amino acids.

The chain couples TRBV22-1 to TRBJ2-1; the table's D call of TRBD1 was not tested on the DNA. TRBV22-1 is reported as a pseudogene. The CDR3 length is 20 residues. As DNA, the CDR3 is TGTCCTGGGAGCGAACGTAAACAGGGGGCCTTATTCAGCTCCTACAATGAGCAGTTCTTC. Protein product: CPGSERKQGALFSSYNEQFF.